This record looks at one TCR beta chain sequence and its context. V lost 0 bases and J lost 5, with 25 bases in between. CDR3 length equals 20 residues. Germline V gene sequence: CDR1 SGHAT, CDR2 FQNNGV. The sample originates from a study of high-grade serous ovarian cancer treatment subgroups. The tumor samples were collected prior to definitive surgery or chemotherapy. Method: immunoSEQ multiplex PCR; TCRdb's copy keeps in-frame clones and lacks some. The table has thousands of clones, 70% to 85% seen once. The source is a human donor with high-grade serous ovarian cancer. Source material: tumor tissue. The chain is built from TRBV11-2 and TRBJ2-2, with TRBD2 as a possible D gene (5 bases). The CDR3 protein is CASSLDTRLTRRGRTGELFF. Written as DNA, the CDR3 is TGTGCCAGCAGCTTAGATACCCGGTTAACTCGCCGGGGAAGGACCGGGGAGCTGTTTTTT. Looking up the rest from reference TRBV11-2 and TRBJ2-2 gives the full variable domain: EAGVAQSPRYKIIEKRQSVAFWCNPISGHATLYWYQQILGQGPKLLIQFQNNGVVDDSQLPKDRFSAERLKGVDSTLKIQPAKLEDSAVYLCASSLDTRLTRRGRTGELFFGEGSRLTVL.